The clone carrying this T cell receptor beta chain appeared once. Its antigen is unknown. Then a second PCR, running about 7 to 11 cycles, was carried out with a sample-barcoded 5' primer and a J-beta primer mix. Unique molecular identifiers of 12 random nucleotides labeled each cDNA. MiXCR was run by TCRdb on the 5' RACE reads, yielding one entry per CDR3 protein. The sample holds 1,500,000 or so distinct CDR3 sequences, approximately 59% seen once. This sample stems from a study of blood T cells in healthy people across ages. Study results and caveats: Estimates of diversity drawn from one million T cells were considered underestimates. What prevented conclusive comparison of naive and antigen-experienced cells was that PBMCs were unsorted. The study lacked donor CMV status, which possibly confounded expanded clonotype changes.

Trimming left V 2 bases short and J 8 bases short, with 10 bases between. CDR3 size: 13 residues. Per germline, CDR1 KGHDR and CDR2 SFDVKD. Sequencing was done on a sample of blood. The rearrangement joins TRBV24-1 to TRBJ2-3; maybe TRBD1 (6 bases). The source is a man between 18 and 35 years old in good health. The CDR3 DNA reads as TGTGCCACCAGTGATTACAGGGAAGTTACGCAGTATTTT. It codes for CATSDYREVTQYF.